This paragraph covers one TCR beta chain sequence. No cognate antigen has been identified for it. The input lacks base qualities; no much larger clone sits a single base away. The method behind the library was PCR. Sequencing instrument: Illumina HiSeq 2500. TCR library preparation used molecular barcoding, with unique molecular identifiers applied to normalize quantification of the TCRbeta repertoire. TCRdb applied fastp at Q25 and MiXCR to the public reads, then kept only in-frame beta chains. Identical CDR3 protein sequences are pooled into one entry, listed with their most common genes and DNA. This sample gives about a million distinct CDR3 sequences in total; less than 30% of them show up just once. The ten largest clones add up to roughly 27% of the sample. These data originate in a study of T-cell reconstitution after alpha-beta-depleted transplantation in children (dated by TCRdb to 2016 to 2017). About the full investigation: The study quantitatively tracked T-cell immune reconstitution after TCRalphabeta/CD19-depleted allogeneic hematopoietic cell transplantation in children using TCR repertoire profiling.

As encoded in the germline V gene (reference sequence), CDR1 is DFQATT while CDR2 is SNEGSKA. The junction carries 8 bases between V and J, which are trimmed by 0 bases and 12 bases respectively. Including the terminal cysteine and phenylalanine, the CDR3 comprises 11 residues. The sequence is cut down to CDR3 DNA, 33 bases in frame from base 1. What the treatment or condition label conveys for this sample: allogeneic hematopoietic cell transplantation with graft depleted of TCRalphabeta T cells and CD19 B cells. TCRalphabeta/CD19-depleted allogeneic hematopoietic cell grafts were given to the transplant recipients, all of whom were children. What the research found in general, with its limitations: In some patients, the high TCRbeta diversity seen at day 60 was put down to recipient T cells and intrathymic progenitors that had survived conditioning. Over subsequent months, a decline in hyperexpanded clone frequencies was noted, and after one year, T-cell counts and TCRbeta diversity were mostly ascribed to newly produced T cells. About two months after transplant, the apparently early recovery of alphabetaT-cell counts reportedly depended on just several hundred clones that had expanded rapidly and came from non-depleted graft cells.

The receptor was derived from a boy in the first two years of life who had a stem cell transplant for SCID, so the T cells may come from the graft donor. Sequenced material: PBMCs, mostly from graft donor cells, taken 360 days after TCRalphabeta/CD19-depleted stem cell transplant. The chain is made from TRBV20-1 and TRBJ1-4; the D gene assignment is ambiguous. CDR3 protein: CSARDAAELFF. The DNA is as follows: TGCAGTGCTAGAGACGCGGCGGAACTGTTTTTT.